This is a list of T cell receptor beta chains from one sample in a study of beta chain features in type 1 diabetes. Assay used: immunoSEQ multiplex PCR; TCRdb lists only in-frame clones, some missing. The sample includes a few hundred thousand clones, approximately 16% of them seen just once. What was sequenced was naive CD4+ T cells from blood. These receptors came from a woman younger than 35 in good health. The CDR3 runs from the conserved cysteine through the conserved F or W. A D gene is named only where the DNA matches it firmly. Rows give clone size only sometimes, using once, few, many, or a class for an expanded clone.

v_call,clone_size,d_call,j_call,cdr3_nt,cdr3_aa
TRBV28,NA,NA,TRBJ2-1,TGTGCCAGCAGTGCCAGGGGAACCCCTTACAATGAGCAGTTCTTC,CASSARGTPYNEQFF
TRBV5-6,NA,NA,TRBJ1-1,TGTGCCAGCAGCTATCCCCGGGGGACCATGAACACTGAAGCTTTCTTT,CASSYPRGTMNTEAFF
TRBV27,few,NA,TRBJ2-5,TGTGCCAGCAGCAAGCTTAGGGGGAACCAAGAGACCCAGTACTTC,CASSKLRGNQETQYF
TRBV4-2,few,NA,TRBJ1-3,TGTGCCAGCAGCCATCTCTCTGGAAACACCATATATTTT,CASSHLSGNTIYF
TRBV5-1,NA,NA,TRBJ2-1,TGCGCCAGCCCCGTTGAGCGCTCCTACAATGAGCAGTTCTTC,CASPVERSYNEQFF
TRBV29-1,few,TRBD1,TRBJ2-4,TGCAGCGCCATACAGGGGCAGAAAAACATTCAGTACTTC,CSAIQGQKNIQYF
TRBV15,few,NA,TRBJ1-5,TGTGCCACCAGCAGATCAGGAGGGACCTATAGCAATCAGCCCCAGCATTTT,CATSRSGGTYSNQPQHF
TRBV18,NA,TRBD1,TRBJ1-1,TGTGCCAGCTCACCATACGACAGGGGAGTCACTGAAGCTTTCTTT,CASSPYDRGVTEAFF
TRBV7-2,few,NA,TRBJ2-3,TGTGCCAGCAGCTTAGAGTCTAAGAATACGCAGTATTTT,CASSLESKNTQYF
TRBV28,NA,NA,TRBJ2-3,TGTGCCAGCAGTTTACCCGGGACAATCGATACGCAGTATTTT,CASSLPGTIDTQYF
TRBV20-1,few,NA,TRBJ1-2,TGCAGTGCGGCCGAAAACTATGGCTACACCTTC,CSAAENYGYTF
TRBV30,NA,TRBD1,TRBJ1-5,TGTGCCTGGAGTCAGGGGGGCCAGCCCCAGCATTTT,CAWSQGGQPQHF
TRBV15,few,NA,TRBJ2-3,TGTGCCACCAGCAGAACTCGGACTGTCGGAACAGATACGCAGTATTTT,CATSRTRTVGTDTQYF
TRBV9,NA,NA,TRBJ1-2,TGTGCCAGCAGCGTAGGGAGTGAATATAACTATGGCTACACCTTC,CASSVGSEYNYGYTF
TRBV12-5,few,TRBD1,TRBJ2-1,TGTGCTAGTGGTTCGGGACAGTACAATGAGCAGTTCTTC,CASGSGQYNEQFF
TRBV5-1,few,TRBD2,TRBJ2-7,TGCGCCAGCAGCTTGGGGACTAGCGGGAGTTGGTACGAGCAGTACTTC,CASSLGTSGSWYEQYF
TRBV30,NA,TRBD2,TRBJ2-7,TGTGCCTGGACTAGCGGGAGTGTAAACGAGCAGTACTTC,CAWTSGSVNEQYF
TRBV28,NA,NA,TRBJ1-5,TGTGCCACGAGGTTGAGCAATCAGCCCCAGCATTTT,CATRLSNQPQHF
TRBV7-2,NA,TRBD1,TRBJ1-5,TGTGCCAGCAGTGAAGGGGGCAGGGCTGATCAGCCCCAGCATTTT,CASSEGGRADQPQHF
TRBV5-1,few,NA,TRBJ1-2,TGCGCCAGCAGCTTGGTCCAGACTGACGGCTACACCTTC,CASSLVQTDGYTF
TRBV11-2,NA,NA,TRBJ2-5,TGTGCCAGCAGACAGCGACAGGTTCAAGAGACCCAGTACTTC,CASRQRQVQETQYF
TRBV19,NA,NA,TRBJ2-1,TGTGCCAGTAGTATAAGAGACTACAATGAGCAGTTCTTC,CASSIRDYNEQFF
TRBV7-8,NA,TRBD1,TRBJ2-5,TGTGCCAGCAGCCGCCGACAGGGGCAAGAGACCCAGTACTTC,CASSRRQGQETQYF
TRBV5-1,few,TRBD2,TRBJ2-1,TGCGCCAGCAGCCAACTAGCGGGAGACAATGAGCAGTTCTTC,CASSQLAGDNEQFF
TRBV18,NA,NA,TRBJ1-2,TGTGCCAGCTCACGAAACAGGACCATTACCTATGGCTACACCTTC,CASSRNRTITYGYTF
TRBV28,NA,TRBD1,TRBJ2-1,TGTGCCAGCGGGGACAGGGCGTTGCAGTTCTTC,CASGDRALQFF
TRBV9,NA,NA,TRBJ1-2,TGTGCCAGCAGCGTAGAAGGGCGGGGGATACCTTATAACTATGGCTACACCTTC,CASSVEGRGIPYNYGYTF
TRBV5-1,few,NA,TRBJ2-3,TGCGCCAGCAGCCCAAACACAGATACGCAGTATTTT,CASSPNTDTQYF
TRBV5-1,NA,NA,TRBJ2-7,TGCGCCCCCGGCCCACAGTCCCTCTCCTACGAGCAGTACTTC,CAPGPQSLSYEQYF